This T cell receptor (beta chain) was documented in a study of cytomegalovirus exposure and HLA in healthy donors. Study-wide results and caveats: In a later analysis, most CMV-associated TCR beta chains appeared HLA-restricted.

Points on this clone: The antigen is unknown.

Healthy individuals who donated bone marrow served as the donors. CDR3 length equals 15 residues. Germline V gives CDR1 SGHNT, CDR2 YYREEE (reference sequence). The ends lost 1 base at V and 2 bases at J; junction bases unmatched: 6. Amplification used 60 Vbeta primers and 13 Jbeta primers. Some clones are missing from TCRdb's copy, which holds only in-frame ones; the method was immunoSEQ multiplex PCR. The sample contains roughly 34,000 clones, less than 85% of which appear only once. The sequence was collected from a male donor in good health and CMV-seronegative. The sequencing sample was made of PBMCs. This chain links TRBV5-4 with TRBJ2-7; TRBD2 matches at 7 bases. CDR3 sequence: CASSLRPGGPYEQYF. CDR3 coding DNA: TGTGCCAGCAGCTTGCGGCCGGGAGGACCCTACGAGCAGTACTTC.